The next 15 T cell receptor beta chains were all read from a single sample in a study of OX40 agonist ivuxolimab in advanced cancers. TCRdb's table, derived via immunoSEQ multiplex PCR, lists solely in-frame clones and lacks some. The repertoire holds 100,000 or so clones, more than 75% seen once, with around 0.71% in the top ten. The sample was CD4+ or CD8+ T cells sorted from blood, taken in a trial of the OX40 agonist ivuxolimab. The origin of the receptors is an adult with an advanced solid tumor such as melanoma, head and neck, liver or kidney cancer.

CDR3 sequence reads: CASSPNSGRAVGQYF. The CDR3 DNA reads as TGTGCCAGCAGCCCTAATAGCGGGAGGGCCGTTGGGCAGTACTTC. V and J are TRBV11-2 and TRBJ2-7, with 11 bases aligning to TRBD2. CDR3 length equals 15 residues. After removal of 5 bases from V and 9 bases from J, the junction contained 12 bases not matched to a gene. The germline gives CDR1 SGHAT, CDR2 FQNNGV.

The rearrangement joins TRBV10-3 to TRBJ1-2; D is ambiguous. The CDR3 spans 12 residues. From germline, CDR1 is ENHRY and CDR2 SYGVKD. The ends were cut back, 5 bases at V and 2 bases at J, with 6 bases in the middle. This CDR3 reads CAISPGNYGYTF. The CDR3 DNA reads as TGTGCCATCAGTCCAGGCAACTATGGCTACACCTTC.

The gene calls are TRBV27 and TRBJ1-1; D not certain. The CDR3 is 14 residues long. Germline V CDR1 and CDR2: MNHEY, SMNVEV (reference sequence). The ends were cut back, 3 bases at V and 2 bases at J, with 10 bases in the middle. CDR3 in amino acids: CASSFGQANTEAFF. The CDR3 nucleotides read TGTGCCAGCAGTTTCGGGCAGGCTAACACTGAAGCTTTCTTT.

This clone was counted once. The rearrangement uses TRBV20-1 and TRBJ2-1; the D is unclear. Between the trimmed V and J ends, which lost 2 bases and 9 bases, there was a span of 8 bases. Germline CDR1 reads DFQATT; CDR2 reads SNEGSKA (reference sequence). This CDR3 is built from 11 residues. The CDR3 protein is CSARSLPEQFF. CDR3 bases: TGCAGTGCTAGAAGCCTTCCTGAGCAGTTCTTC.

The V gene is TRBV6-6, the J gene TRBJ1-6; D not certain. Trimming took off 5 bases at V and 10 bases at J, with 18 bases between the two ends. The germline V gene encodes CDR1 MNHNY and CDR2 SVGAGI (reference sequence). The CDR3 sequence is 15 residues long. For the CDR3, the DNA is TGTGCCAGCAGTAGCCGGGAACCAGATGCATCACCCCTCCACTTT. Protein sequence: CASSSREPDASPLHF.

As DNA, the CDR3 is TGTGCCAGCATACGCGACAGGGGTACTAATGAAAAACTGTTTTTT. Translation: CASIRDRGTNEKLFF. V gene TRBV2 combines with J gene TRBJ1-4; 8 nucleotides align to TRBD1. The CDR3 has 15 residues. From germline, CDR1 is SNHLY and CDR2 FYNNEI. With V trimmed by 7 bases and J by 2 bases, 6 bases remained unmatched.

The chain combines TRBV4-3 with TRBJ2-3; D perhaps matches TRBD2 (5 bases). Trimming cost V 1 base and J 6 bases, with 11 bases left between them. The V gene's germline CDR1 is LGHNA and CDR2 YSLEER. This CDR3 is 14 amino acids long. CDR3 in amino acids: CASSQATSLDTQYF. CDR3 nucleotide sequence: TGCGCCAGCAGCCAAGCCACTAGTCTGGATACGCAGTATTTT.

CDR3 protein: CASSLWGSGGDTQYF. Written as DNA, the CDR3 is TGTGCCAGCAGCTTATGGGGTAGCGGTGGGGATACGCAGTATTTT. The chain combines TRBV7-2 with TRBJ2-3; the D gene is possibly TRBD2 (6 bases). Germline CDR1 reads SGHTA; CDR2 reads FQGNSA. This CDR3 has 15 amino acids. Trimming removed 2 bases at V and 6 bases at J, with 15 bases between.

This chain's CDR3 is CASSYRAGPEAFF. As DNA, the CDR3 is TGTGCCAGCAGTTACAGGGCTGGCCCTGAAGCTTTCTTT. The chain joins TRBV6-5 to TRBJ1-1; D is ambiguous. CDR3 length: 13 amino acids. V was pared by 2 bases and J by 6 bases, with 10 bases between. CDR1 and CDR2 from the germline V gene are MNHEY and SVGAGI.

A single count supports this clone. The V and J genes are TRBV27 and TRBJ2-1, with TRBD1 matching over 8 bases. The germline gives CDR1 MNHEY, CDR2 SMNVEV (reference sequence). The CDR3 runs 19 residues. The V gene end was trimmed by 4 bases and the J gene end by 6 bases; junction bases not matched to a gene: 20. CDR3 bases: TGTGCCAGCAGTTCCCCCTTCGTAGCCCCGGGACAGGACCCCAATGAGCAGTTCTTC. It yields the protein CASSSPFVAPGQDPNEQFF.

The chain employs TRBV10-3 and TRBJ2-2; D is undetermined. The ends were cut back, 6 bases at V and 0 bases at J, with 8 bases in the middle. The CDR3 extends over 14 amino acids. Germline CDR1 and CDR2: ENHRY and SYGVKD. The CDR3 coding sequence is TGTGCCATCAGGCTAGACTCGAACACCGGGGAGCTGTTTTTT. It codes for CAIRLDSNTGELFF.

V and J are TRBV5-4 and TRBJ1-2; 10 bases match TRBD1. Germline CDR1 is SGHNT and CDR2 is YYREEE (reference sequence). The CDR3 is 14 amino acids. J gave up 7 bases and V 4 bases, and 7 bases lay outside the gene matches. CDR3: CASSVGTGVIGYTF. Here the CDR3 DNA reads TGTGCCAGCAGCGTCGGGACAGGGGTTATTGGCTACACCTTC.

The chain couples TRBV6-5 to TRBJ1-6, with 8 bases aligning to TRBD1. Trimming took 6 bases from V and 14 from J; bases not matched to a gene: 6. The germline V gene has CDR1 MNHEY and CDR2 SVGAGI. The CDR3 sequence is 12 residues long. CDR3 in DNA: TGTGCCAGCAGATCCACAGGGGGAGCCCTCCACTTT. This encodes CASRSTGGALHF.

The chain recombines TRBV9 with TRBJ1-5; D is perhaps TRBD1 (6 bases). This CDR3 spans 13 amino acids. Germline-derived CDR1 and CDR2 are SGDLS and YYNGEE. The V end lost 3 bases, the J end lost 4 bases, and 8 bases lay between the germline ends. The CDR3 region has the DNA TGTGCCAGCAGCGGCGGACAGAATCAGCCCCAGCATTTT. It translates to CASSGGQNQPQHF.

This clone was picked up one time. The chain recombines TRBV6-1 with TRBJ2-3; the D is unclear. The V gene's germline CDR1 is MNHNS and CDR2 SASEGT. The length of the CDR3 is 13 residues. V shed 7 bases and J shed 4 bases, with 12 bases lying between them. CDR3 sequence reads: CASMTNQADTQYF. The CDR3, as DNA: TGTGCCAGCATGACGAATCAGGCAGATACGCAGTATTTT.